The 15 T cell receptor beta chains given below trace back to one sample, sequenced in a study of blood T cells in healthy people across ages. A second PCR of 7 to 11 cycles used a sample-barcoded 5' primer and a J-beta primer mix. TCRdb ran MiXCR on the 5' RACE reads and lists one entry per CDR3 protein. Altogether some 290,000 distinct CDR3 sequences are present, roughly 26% being singletons, with the ten largest covering 25% to 30%. The specimen was blood. The receptors were sampled from a woman in her 70s in good health.

The chain carries TRBV6-1 and TRBJ2-2; TRBD2 matches 7 bases. V gave up 4 bases and J gave up 4 bases; unmatched junction bases: 6. This CDR3 has 15 residues. CDR1 and CDR2 (germline): MNHNS, SASEGT. The CDR3 reads CASSVGGSITGELFF. The CDR3, as DNA: TGTGCCAGCAGTGTGGGCGGGAGCATCACCGGGGAGCTGTTTTTT.

This clonotype occurred a few times. V and J are TRBV12-5 and TRBJ2-7; 7 nucleotides line up with TRBD1. The V segment lost 1 base and the J segment 6 bases; nucleotides outside the gene matches: 3. This CDR3 comprises 13 residues. The germline V gene has CDR1 LGHNT and CDR2 FRNRAP. This CDR3 reads CASGLAGQAEQYF. The CDR3 DNA is TGTGCTAGTGGTTTGGCCGGACAGGCCGAGCAGTACTTC.

V is TRBV7-2 and J is TRBJ2-3; D not resolved. Germline loops: CDR1 SGHTA, CDR2 FQGNSA. V dropped 1 base and J dropped 10 bases, with 18 bases sitting between them. CDR3 length: 15 amino acids. Written as DNA, the CDR3 is TGTGCCAGCAGCTTAGAGGGTGGGGTGCGGACCGCGCAGTATTTT. Translating it yields CASSLEGGVRTAQYF.

In its sample, this clonotype was seen a few times. The V and J genes are TRBV29-1 and TRBJ1-1; D gene uncertain. CDR1 is SQVTM and CDR2 is ANQGSEA in the germline V gene. The V end lost 7 bases, the J end lost 0 bases, and 6 bases lay between the germline ends. The CDR3 has 11 residues. The CDR3 reads CSADLNTEAFF. The CDR3 DNA follows: TGCAGCGCGGACTTGAACACTGAAGCTTTCTTT.

The rearrangement links TRBV20-1 to TRBJ2-5; 7 positions agree with TRBD2. CDR1 is DFQATT and CDR2 is SNEGSKA in the germline V gene (reference sequence). This CDR3 is built from 12 residues. V was clipped by 7 bases and J by 3 bases; unmatched bases: 5. CDR3 DNA: TGCAGTGTAAGCGGGATAGAAGAGACCCAGTACTTC. It codes for CSVSGIEETQYF.

The J gene is TRBJ2-5, the V gene TRBV11-2; maybe TRBD2 (6 bases). V was trimmed by 2 bases and J by 13 bases, leaving 14 bases between them. Germline V gene sequence: CDR1 SGHAT, CDR2 FQNNGV. The CDR3 loop spans 12 amino acids. The CDR3 nucleotides read TGTGCCAGCAGCTTATCACGGGACTCTTCGTACTTC. As protein: CASSLSRDSSYF.

This clonotype was observed a few times. The chain combines TRBV12-3 or TRBV12-4 with TRBJ2-1, with a possible D match to TRBD2 (6 bases). The CDR3 runs to 15 residues. The V gene lost 6 bases and the J gene lost 10 bases, with 22 bases spanning the gap. The DNA for the CDR3 is TGTGCCAGCAGCAGGGACTCGAAGACGAGCGGGGAGCAGTTCTTC. It is translated as CASSRDSKTSGEQFF.

In this sample, this clonotype turned up many times. V and J are TRBV6-5 and TRBJ1-2; D is undetermined. Trimming took off 9 bases at V and 8 bases at J, with 16 bases between the two ends. Germline CDR1 reads MNHEY; CDR2 reads SVGAGI. This CDR3 contains 12 residues. The CDR3 is CASTTGDLGYTF. DNA of the CDR3: TGTGCCAGTACTACGGGTGACTTGGGCTACACCTTC.

This clonotype was picked up a small number of times. V is TRBV5-1 and J is TRBJ2-2; the D is unclear. This CDR3 contains 16 residues. V lost 3 bases to trimming and J lost 2 bases, with 14 bases between them. The germline CDR1 and CDR2 sequences are SGHRS and YFSETQ. The CDR3 here is CASSSVVEDNTGELFF. The CDR3 DNA follows: TGCGCCAGCAGCTCCGTTGTGGAAGACAACACCGGGGAGCTGTTTTTT.

This clonotype was counted a few times. This chain uses TRBV7-2 with TRBJ2-3, with a possible D match to TRBD1 (6 bases). Trimming cost V 2 bases and J 6 bases, with 12 bases left between them. The germline CDR1 and CDR2 sequences are SGHTA and FQGNSA. The CDR3 totals 14 residues. The DNA for the CDR3 is TGTGCCAGCAGCTTATCCGGGACACCTGATACGCAGTATTTT. As protein: CASSLSGTPDTQYF. The full variable domain, in which reference TRBV7-2 and TRBJ2-3 provide the parts outside the CDR3, is GAGVSQSPSNKVTEKGKDVELRCDPISGHTALYWYRQSLGQGLEFLIYFQGNSAPDKSGLPSDRFSAERTGGSVSTLTIQRTQQEDSAVYLCASSLSGTPDTQYFGPGTRLTVL.

In this sample, this clonotype turned up a few times. This chain uses TRBV4-3 with TRBJ1-2, with TRBD1 as a possible D gene (6 bases). V dropped 0 bases and J dropped 4 bases, with 24 bases sitting between them. The CDR3 is 19 residues long. Germline CDR1 is LGHNA and CDR2 is YSLEER. This chain's CDR3 is CASSQESKYGTLAVYGYTF. The CDR3 DNA is TGCGCCAGCAGCCAAGAATCGAAATATGGGACACTCGCTGTCTATGGCTACACCTTC.

The sample holds a few counts of this clonotype. V usage is TRBV10-3 and J usage is TRBJ1-6, with D perhaps TRBD1 (6 bases). Trimming removed 0 bases from V and 7 bases from J, with 13 bases in between. CDR3 length equals 16 residues. In germline, CDR1 is ENHRY, CDR2 SYGVKD. The CDR3 reads CAISESSQGTNSPLHF. The CDR3 nucleotides read TGTGCCATCAGTGAGTCCTCTCAGGGGACGAATTCACCCCTCCACTTT.

This clonotype was detected a few times. This chain links TRBV4-3 with TRBJ1-4; the D gene is possibly TRBD1 (6 bases). The V end was cut by 1 base, the J end by 8 bases, with 17 bases between. The length of the CDR3 is 16 residues. The germline CDR1 and CDR2 sequences are LGHNA and YSLEER. CDR3 residues: CASSQATARGNEKLFF. Here the CDR3 DNA reads TGCGCCAGCAGCCAAGCAACGGCTAGGGGGAACGAAAAACTGTTTTTT.

This clonotype has a handful of counts. This chain uses TRBV7-3 with TRBJ1-1; D uncertain. Per germline, CDR1 SGHTA and CDR2 FQGTGA. Between the trimmed V and J ends, which lost 5 bases and 5 bases, there was a span of 12 bases. This CDR3 spans 13 amino acids. The chain's CDR3 is CASSQQRYTEAFF. The CDR3 DNA reads as TGTGCCAGCAGCCAGCAACGGTATACTGAAGCTTTCTTT.

V is TRBV2 and J is TRBJ2-5, with a weak D call TRBD2 (6 bases). The end of the DNA fits TRBJ2-7 better, so the J call may be wrong. This CDR3 is 14 amino acids long. Germline CDR1 and CDR2: SNHLY and FYNNEI. The CDR3 reads CASSEWGVLCEQYF. In nucleotides, the CDR3 is TGTGCCAGCAGTGAATGGGGGGTTCTCTGCGAGCAGTACTTC.